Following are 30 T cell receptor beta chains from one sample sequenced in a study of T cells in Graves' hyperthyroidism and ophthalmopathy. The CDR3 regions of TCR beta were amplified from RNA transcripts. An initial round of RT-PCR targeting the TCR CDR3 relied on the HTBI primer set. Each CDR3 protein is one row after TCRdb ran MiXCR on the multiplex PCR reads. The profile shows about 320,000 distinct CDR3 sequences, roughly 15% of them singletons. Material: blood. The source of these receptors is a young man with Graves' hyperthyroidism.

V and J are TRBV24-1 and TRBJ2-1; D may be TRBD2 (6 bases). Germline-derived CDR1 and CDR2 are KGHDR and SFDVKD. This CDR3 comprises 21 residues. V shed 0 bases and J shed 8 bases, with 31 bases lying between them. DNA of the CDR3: TGTGCCACCAGTGATTTGGTTCGCCATCGCCCCGGGACGCTCGGGAGCCATGAGCAGTTCTTC. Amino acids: CATSDLVRHRPGTLGSHEQFF.

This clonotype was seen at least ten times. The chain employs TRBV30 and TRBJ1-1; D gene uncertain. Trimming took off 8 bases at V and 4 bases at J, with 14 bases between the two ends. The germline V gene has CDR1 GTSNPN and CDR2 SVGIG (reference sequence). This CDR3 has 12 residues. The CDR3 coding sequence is TGTGCCCTGGCCCACGGTGGCACTGAAGCTTTCTTT. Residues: CALAHGGTEAFF.

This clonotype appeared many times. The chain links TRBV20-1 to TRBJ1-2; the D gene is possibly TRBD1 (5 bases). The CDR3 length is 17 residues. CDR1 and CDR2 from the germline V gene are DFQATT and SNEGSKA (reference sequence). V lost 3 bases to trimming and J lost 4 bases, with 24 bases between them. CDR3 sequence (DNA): TGCAGTGCTAGCAGCGCCAATCCAGGGTATCGGGGCTATGGCTACACCTTC. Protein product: CSASSANPGYRGYGYTF.

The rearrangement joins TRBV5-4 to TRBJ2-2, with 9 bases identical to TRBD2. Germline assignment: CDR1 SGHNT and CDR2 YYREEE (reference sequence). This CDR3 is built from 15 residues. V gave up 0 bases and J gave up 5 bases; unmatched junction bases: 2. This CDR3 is CASSLGLAVTGELFF. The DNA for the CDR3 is TGTGCCAGCAGCTTGGGACTAGCGGTAACCGGGGAGCTGTTTTTT.

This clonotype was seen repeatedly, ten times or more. The CDR3 reads CASSNEGGMNTGELFF. In DNA, the CDR3 is TGCGCCAGCAGCAACGAAGGGGGAATGAACACCGGGGAGCTGTTTTTT. This chain connects TRBV5-1 to TRBJ2-2; D is perhaps TRBD1 (6 bases). The CDR3 runs 16 residues. V was cut by 4 bases and J by 1 base, with 14 bases left in between. In germline, CDR1 is SGHRS, CDR2 YFSETQ.

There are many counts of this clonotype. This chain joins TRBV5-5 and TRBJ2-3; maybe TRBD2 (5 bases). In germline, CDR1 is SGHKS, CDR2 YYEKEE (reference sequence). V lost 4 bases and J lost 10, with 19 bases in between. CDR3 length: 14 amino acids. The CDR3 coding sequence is TGTGCCAGCAGCCCGACACTTTCCACGGGGTCGCAGTATTTT. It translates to CASSPTLSTGSQYF.

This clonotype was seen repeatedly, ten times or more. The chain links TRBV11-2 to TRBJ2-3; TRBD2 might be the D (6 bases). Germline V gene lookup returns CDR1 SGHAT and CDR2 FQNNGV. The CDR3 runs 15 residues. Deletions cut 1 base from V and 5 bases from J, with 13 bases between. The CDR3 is CASSLVLLGGDTQYF. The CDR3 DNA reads TGTGCCAGCAGCTTAGTTTTATTGGGAGGAGATACGCAGTATTTT. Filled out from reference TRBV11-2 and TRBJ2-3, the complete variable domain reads EAGVAQSPRYKIIEKRQSVAFWCNPISGHATLYWYQQILGQGPKLLIQFQNNGVVDDSQLPKDRFSAERLKGVDSTLKIQPAKLEDSAVYLCASSLVLLGGDTQYFGPGTRLTVL.

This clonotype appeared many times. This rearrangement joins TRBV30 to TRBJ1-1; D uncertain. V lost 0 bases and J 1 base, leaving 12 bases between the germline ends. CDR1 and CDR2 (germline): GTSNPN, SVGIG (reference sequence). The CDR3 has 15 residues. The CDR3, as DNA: TGTGCCTGGAGTGTAACCGGGCGCCCGAACACTGAAGCTTTCTTT. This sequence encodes CAWSVTGRPNTEAFF.

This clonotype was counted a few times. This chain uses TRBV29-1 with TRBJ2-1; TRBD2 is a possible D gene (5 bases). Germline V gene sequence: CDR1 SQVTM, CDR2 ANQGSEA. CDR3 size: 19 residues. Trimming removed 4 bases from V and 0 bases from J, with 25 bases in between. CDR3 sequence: CSVVLDLLRRRSSYNEQFF. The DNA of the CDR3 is TGCAGCGTTGTATTAGATCTATTACGGCGGAGGAGCTCCTACAATGAGCAGTTCTTC.

CDR3 region: CASSFSPQASGNEQFF. DNA of the CDR3: TGTGCCAGCAGCTTTTCCCCCCAGGCCTCGGGGAATGAGCAGTTCTTC. This chain uses TRBV5-5 with TRBJ2-1; a possible D gene is TRBD2 (5 bases). The CDR3 covers 16 residues. V was pared by 2 bases and J by 7 bases, with 19 bases between. CDR1 is SGHKS, CDR2 YYEKEE, per germline (reference sequence). Filled out from reference TRBV5-5 and TRBJ2-1, the complete variable domain reads DAGVTQSPTHLIKTRGQQVTLRCSPISGHKSVSWYQQVLGQGPQFIFQYYEKEERGRGNFPDRFSARQFPNYSSELNVNALLLGDSALYLCASSFSPQASGNEQFFGPGTRLTVL.

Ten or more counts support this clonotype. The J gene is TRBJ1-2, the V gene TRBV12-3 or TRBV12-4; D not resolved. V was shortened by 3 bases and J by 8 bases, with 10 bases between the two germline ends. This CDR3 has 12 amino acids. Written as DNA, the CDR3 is TGTGCCAGCAGTTTTCAGTCGGGCGGCTACACCTTC. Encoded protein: CASSFQSGGYTF.

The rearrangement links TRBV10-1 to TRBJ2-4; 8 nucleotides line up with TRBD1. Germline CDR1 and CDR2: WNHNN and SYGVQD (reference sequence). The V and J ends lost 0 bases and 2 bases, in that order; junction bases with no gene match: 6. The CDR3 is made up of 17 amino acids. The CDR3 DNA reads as TGCGCCAGCAGTGAGTCCCCAGGGGGCGATTCCAAAAACATTCAGTACTTC. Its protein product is CASSESPGGDSKNIQYF.

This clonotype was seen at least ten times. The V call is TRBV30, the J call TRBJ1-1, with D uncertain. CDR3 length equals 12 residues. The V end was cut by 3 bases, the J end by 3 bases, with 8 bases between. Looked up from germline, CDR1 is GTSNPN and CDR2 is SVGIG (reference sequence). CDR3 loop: CAWRYAHTEAFF. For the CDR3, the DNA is TGTGCCTGGAGATACGCCCACACTGAAGCTTTCTTT.

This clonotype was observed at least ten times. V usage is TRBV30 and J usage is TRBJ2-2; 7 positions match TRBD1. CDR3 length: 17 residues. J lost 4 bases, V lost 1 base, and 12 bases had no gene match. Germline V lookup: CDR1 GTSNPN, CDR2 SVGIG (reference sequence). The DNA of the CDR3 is TGTGCCTGGAGTGCTTACTCGGGACAGACTATCACCGGGGAGCTGTTTTTT. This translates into CAWSAYSGQTITGELFF.

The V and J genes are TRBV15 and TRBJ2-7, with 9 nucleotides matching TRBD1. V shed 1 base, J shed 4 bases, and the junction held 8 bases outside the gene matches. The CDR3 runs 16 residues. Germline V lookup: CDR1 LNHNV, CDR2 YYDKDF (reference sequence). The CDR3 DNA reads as TGTGCCACCAGCAGAGGGGCTGGGACAGGGATTTACGAGCAGTACTTC. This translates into CATSRGAGTGIYEQYF.

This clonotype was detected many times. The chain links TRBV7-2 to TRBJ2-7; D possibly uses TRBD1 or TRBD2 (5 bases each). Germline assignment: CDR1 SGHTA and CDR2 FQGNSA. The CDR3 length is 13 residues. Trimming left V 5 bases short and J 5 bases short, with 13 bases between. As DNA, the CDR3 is TGTGCCAGCAGCGAGAGGGGAGCACACGAGCAGTACTTC. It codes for CASSERGAHEQYF.

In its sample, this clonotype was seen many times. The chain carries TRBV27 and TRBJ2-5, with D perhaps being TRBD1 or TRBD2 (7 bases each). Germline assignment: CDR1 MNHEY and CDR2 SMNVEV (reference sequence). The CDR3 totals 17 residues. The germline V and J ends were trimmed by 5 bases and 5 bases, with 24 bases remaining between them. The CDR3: CASSRTGPTPGRETQYF. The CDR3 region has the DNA TGTGCCAGCAGTCGGACAGGACCAACCCCCGGGAGGGAGACCCAGTACTTC.

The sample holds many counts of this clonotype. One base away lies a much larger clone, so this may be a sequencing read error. The CDR3 bases are TGTGCCAGCAGCTTATTGATGACTGAAGCTTTCTTT. Translation: CASSLLMTEAFF. The rearrangement links TRBV7-2 to TRBJ1-1; the D is unclear. V was clipped by 2 bases and J by 5 bases, with 6 bases between them. Germline CDR1 and CDR2: SGHTA and FQGNSA. The CDR3 extends over 12 amino acids.

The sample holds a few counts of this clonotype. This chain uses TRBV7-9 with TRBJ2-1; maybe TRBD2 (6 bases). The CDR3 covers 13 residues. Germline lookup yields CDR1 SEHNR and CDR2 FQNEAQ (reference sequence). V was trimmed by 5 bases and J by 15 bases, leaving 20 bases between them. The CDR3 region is CASSPRDSGLVFF. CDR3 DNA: TGTGCCAGCAGCCCCAGGGACTCTGGATTAGTGTTCTTC. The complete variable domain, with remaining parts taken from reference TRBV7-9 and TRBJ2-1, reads DTGVSQNPRHKITKRGQNVTFRCDPISEHNRLYWYRQTLGQGPEFLTYFQNEAQLEKSRLLSDRFSAERPKGSFSTLEIQRTEQGDSAMYLCASSPRDSGLVFFGPGTRLTVL.

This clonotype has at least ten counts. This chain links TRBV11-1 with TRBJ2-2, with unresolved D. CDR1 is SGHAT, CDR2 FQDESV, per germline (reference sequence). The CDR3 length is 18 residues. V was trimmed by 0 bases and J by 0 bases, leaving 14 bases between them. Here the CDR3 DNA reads TGTGCCAGCAGCTTAGCTCCCCTCAGCGCCTCGAACACCGGGGAGCTGTTTTTT. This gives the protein CASSLAPLSASNTGELFF.

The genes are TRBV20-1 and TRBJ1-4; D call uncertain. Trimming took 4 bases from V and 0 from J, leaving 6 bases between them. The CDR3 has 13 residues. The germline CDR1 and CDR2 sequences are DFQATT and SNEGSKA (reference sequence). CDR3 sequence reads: CSAIYATNEKLFF. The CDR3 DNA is TGCAGTGCTATATATGCAACTAATGAAAAACTGTTTTTT.

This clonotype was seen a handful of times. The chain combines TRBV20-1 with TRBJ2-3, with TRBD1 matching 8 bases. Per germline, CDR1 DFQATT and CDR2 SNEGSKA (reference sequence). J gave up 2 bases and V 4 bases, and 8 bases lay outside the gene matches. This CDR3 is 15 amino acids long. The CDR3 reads CSAMKTGQVTDTQYF. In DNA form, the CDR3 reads TGCAGTGCTATGAAAACGGGACAGGTCACAGATACGCAGTATTTT.

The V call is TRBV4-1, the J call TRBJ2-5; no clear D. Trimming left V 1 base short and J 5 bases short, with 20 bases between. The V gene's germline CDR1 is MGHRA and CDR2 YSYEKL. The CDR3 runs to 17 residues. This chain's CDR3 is CASSQVVPLGPAETQYF. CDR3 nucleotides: TGCGCCAGCAGCCAAGTTGTTCCCCTAGGACCGGCGGAGACCCAGTACTTC.

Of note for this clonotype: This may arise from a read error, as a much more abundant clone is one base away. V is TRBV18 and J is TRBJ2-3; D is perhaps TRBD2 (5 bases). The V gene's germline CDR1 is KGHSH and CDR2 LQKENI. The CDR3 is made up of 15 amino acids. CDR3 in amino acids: CANSALGRSTDTQYF. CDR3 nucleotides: TGTGCCAACTCAGCGTTGGGGAGATCCACAGATACGCAGTATTTT.

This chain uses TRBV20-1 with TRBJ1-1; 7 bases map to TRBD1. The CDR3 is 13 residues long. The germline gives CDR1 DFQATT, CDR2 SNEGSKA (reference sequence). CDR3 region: CGGDRGKNTEAFF. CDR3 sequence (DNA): TGCGGGGGGGACAGAGGGAAAAACACTGAAGCTTTCTTT.

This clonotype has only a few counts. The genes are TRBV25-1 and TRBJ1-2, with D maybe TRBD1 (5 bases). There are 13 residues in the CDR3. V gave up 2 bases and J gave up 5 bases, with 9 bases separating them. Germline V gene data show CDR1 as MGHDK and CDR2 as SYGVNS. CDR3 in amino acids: CASSEPRDYGYTF. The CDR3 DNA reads TGTGCCAGCAGTGAACCCAGGGATTATGGCTACACCTTC.

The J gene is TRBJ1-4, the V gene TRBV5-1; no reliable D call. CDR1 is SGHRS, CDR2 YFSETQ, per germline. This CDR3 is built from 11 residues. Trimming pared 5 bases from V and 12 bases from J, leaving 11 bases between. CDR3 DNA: TGCGCCAGCAGAACGGGTGGAGAACTGTTTTTT. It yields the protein CASRTGGELFF. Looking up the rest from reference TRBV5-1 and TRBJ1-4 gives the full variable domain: KAGVTQTPRYLIKTRGQQVTLSCSPISGHRSVSWYQQTPGQGLQFLFEYFSETQRNKGNFPGRFSGRQFSNSRSEMNVSTLELGDSALYLCASRTGGELFFGSGTQLSVL.

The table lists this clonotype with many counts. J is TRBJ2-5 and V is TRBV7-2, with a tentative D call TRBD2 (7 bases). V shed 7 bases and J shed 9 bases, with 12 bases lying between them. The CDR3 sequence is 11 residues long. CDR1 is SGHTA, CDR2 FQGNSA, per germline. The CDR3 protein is CASNKGGAQYF. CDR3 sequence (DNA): TGTGCCAGCAACAAGGGGGGGGCCCAGTACTTC.

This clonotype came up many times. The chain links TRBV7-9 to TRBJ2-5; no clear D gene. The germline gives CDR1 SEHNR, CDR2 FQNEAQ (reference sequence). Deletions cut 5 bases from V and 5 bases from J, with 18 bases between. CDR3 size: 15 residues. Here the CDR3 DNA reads TGTGCCAGCAGCCTAGACGGACGGAAACTGGAGACCCAGTACTTC. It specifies CASSLDGRKLETQYF.

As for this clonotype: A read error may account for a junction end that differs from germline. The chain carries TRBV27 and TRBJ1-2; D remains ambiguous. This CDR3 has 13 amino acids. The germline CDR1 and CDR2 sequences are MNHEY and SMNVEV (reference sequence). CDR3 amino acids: CASSLSPRGGYTF. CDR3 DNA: TGTGCCAGCAGTCTATCGCCCCGCGGTGGCTACACCTTC.